This record looks at one TCR beta chain sequence and its context. Generated by immunoSEQ multiplex PCR, the TCRdb table keeps only in-frame clones and is missing some. This table holds 60,000 to 85,000 clones, 80% to 90% found once. Germline-derived CDR1 and CDR2 are SGHRS and YFSETQ. The CDR3 covers 13 residues. Trimming shortened V by 1 base and J by 5 bases, and 6 bases separated the two germline ends. This entry comes from a study of blood T cell repertoires in COVID-19. Study in general: Whether acute or convalescent, the COVID-19 samples came from the United States, Italy and Spain. Sources were T cells, B-cell-depleted T cells, or PBMCs; the material itself was cDNA or gDNA.

The chain combines TRBV5-1 with TRBJ2-2; no definite D call. The specimen sequenced was peripheral blood. This receptor was obtained from a woman aged 55-70 years with acute or convalescent COVID-19. CDR3 in DNA: TGCGCCAGCAGCTTGATAGAAACCGGGGAGCTGTTTTTT. Amino acids: CASSLIETGELFF.